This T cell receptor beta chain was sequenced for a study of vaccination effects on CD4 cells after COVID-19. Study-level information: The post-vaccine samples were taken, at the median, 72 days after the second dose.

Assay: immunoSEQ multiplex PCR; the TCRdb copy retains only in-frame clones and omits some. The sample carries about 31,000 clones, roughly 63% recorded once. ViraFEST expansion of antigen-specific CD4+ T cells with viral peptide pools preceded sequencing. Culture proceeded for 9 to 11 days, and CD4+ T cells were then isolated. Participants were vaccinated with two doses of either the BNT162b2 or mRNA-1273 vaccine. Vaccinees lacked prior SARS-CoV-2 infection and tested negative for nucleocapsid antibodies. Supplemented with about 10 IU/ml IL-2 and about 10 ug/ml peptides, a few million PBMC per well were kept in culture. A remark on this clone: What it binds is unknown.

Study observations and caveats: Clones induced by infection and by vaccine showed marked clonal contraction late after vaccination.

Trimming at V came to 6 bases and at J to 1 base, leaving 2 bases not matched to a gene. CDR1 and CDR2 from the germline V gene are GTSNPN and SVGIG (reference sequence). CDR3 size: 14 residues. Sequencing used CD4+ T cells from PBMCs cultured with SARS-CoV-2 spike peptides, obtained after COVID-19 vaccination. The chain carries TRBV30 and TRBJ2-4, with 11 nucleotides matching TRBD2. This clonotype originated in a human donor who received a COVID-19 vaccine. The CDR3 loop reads CACLAGGAKNIQYF. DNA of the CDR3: TGTGCCTGTTTAGCGGGGGGGGCCAAAAACATTCAGTACTTC. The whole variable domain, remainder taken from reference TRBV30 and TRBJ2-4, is SQTIHQWPATLVQPVGSPLSLECTVEGTSNPNLYWYRQAAGRGLQLLFYSVGIGQISSEVPQNLSASRPQDRQFILSSKKLLLSDSGFYLCACLAGGAKNIQYFGAGTRLSVL.